This T cell receptor (beta chain) was observed in a study of blood T cell repertoires in COVID-19 (TCRdb year 2020). About the investigation overall: Samples from collaborators originated in the United States, Italy and Spain and spanned both the acute and convalescent phases of COVID-19. The repertoires were made available in a free public database intended to serve as a resource for research on the immune response to SARS-CoV-2. The material from the prospective study consisted of cDNA or gDNA derived from T cells, B-cell-depleted T cells, or PBMCs. The samples were drawn from two sources: the first 160 participants of the ongoing ImmuneRACE study, and 950 to 1,500 subjects contributed by 6 global collaborators. Subjects who had been exposed to COVID-19, were actively infected with it, or had recovered from it provided the deeply sampled blood TCRbeta repertoires that made up the dataset. Nearly every sample came with metadata listing a de-identified subject ID, COVID-19 status, age in years and sex. HLA class I and class II types, where available, came from metadata supplied by the sample provider rather than from assay-based typing.

Collaborating institutions collected whole blood in K2EDTA tubes following their own protocols. For TCRbeta analysis, collaborators shipped samples in one of three forms: frozen whole blood, isolated PBMCs, or DNA extracted from either of those sample types. V was cut back by 2 bases and J by 4 bases, leaving a gap of 8 bases between them. Including the terminal cysteine and phenylalanine, the CDR3 comprises 13 residues. The retained sequence is limited to the CDR3, 39 bases, with the frame set at the first base. CDR1 and CDR2 are drawn from the germline V gene (reference sequence): SEHNR, FQNEAQ. The immunoSEQ Assay, a bias-controlled multiplex PCR, was used to amplify TCRbeta CDR3 regions from genomic DNA. The authors processed their data as follows. The number of nucleated cells in each sample was estimated from the amplification of reference gene primers within the assay. Sequence reads were collapsed and filtered to measure the absolute abundance of every unique TCRbeta CDR3 rearrangement. For each sample, productive Simpson clonality was calculated as the square root of Simpson's diversity index across productive rearrangements. The source is immuneACCESS, and TCRdb retained only in-frame sequences with V and J called. Part of the clones is not carried over; for the studies checked, unresolved V genes explain less than half of this, and the remainder is unexplained. D and trimming come from the DNA, and the V and J calls and clone size come from that table. The sample data list under 350,000 clones, and approximately 85% of these were observed just once. The ten biggest clones cover approximately 10% of the sample.

Beyond this particular receptor, the publication reports: The amount of clinical and demographic metadata varied by source and participant and was provided uncurated.

As for this clone: It lacks a known antigen. No base qualities exist here, and no much larger clone lies one base off it.

The receptor chain draws on TRBV7-9 and TRBJ1-1; a tentative D call is TRBD1 (5 bases match). This receptor was obtained from a woman in her seventies with acute or convalescent COVID-19. The sequencing sample was made of peripheral blood. The sequenced DNA is TGTGCCAGCAGCTTAAGGGGTGGCACTGAAGCTTTCTTT. This sequence encodes CASSLRGGTEAFF.